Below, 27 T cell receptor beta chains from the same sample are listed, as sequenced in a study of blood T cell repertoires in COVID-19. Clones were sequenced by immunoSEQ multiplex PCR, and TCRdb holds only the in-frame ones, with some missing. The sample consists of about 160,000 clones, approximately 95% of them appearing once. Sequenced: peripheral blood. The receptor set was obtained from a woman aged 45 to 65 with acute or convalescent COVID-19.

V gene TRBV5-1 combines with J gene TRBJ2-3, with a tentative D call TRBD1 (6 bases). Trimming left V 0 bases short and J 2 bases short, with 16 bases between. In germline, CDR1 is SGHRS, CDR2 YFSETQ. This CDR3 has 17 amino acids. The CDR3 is CASSLAPTGSFTDTQYF. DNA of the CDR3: TGCGCCAGCAGCTTGGCCCCTACAGGGTCCTTCACAGATACGCAGTATTTT.

The CDR3 spells CASSLNPLQGYEQYF. CDR3 DNA: TGTGCCAGCAGCCTTAACCCGCTGCAGGGATACGAGCAGTACTTC. The V call is TRBV5-5, the J call TRBJ2-7; possibly TRBD1 for D (5 bases). CDR1 is SGHKS, CDR2 YYEKEE, per germline (reference sequence). The CDR3 sequence is 15 residues long. V lost 4 bases and J 4 bases, leaving 18 bases between the germline ends.

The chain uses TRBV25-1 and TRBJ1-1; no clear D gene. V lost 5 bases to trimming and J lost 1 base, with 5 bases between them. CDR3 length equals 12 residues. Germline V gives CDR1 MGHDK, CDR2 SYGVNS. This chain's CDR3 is CASSYTNTEAFF. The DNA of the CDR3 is TGTGCCAGCAGTTACACGAACACTGAAGCTTTCTTT.

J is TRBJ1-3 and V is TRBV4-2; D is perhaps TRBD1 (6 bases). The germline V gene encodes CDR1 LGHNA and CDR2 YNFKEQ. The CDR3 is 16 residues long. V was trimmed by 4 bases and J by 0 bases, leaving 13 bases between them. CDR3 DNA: TGTGCCAGCAGCCGCATTAGGACAGACTCTGGAAACACCATATATTTT. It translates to CASSRIRTDSGNTIYF.

CDR3 bases: TGTGCCAGCAGTGACTCTGGCTGGCGGGGACCCTACAATGAGCAGTTCTTC. It encodes CASSDSGWRGPYNEQFF. The chain is built from TRBV6-4 and TRBJ2-1, with D possibly being TRBD2 (6 bases). The CDR3 is 17 residues long. Germline V gene sequence: CDR1 MRHNA, CDR2 SNTAGT. Trimming took off 0 bases at V and 2 bases at J, with 14 bases between the two ends.

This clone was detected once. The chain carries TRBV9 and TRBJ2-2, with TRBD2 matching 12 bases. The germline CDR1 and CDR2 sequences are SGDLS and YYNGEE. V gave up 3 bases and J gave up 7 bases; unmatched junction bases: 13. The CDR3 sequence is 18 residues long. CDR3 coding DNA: TGTGCCAGCAGCGCCAGCGGATCTAGCGGGGGGGTCTACGGGGAGCTGTTTTTT. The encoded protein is CASSASGSSGGVYGELFF.

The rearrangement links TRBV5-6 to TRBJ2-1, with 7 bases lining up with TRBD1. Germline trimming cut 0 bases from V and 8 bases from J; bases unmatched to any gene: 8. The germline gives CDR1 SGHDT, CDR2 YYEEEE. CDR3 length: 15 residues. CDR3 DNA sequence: TGTGCCAGCAGCTTGGGGGGACAGTTTTTGGATGAGCAGTTCTTC. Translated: CASSLGGQFLDEQFF.

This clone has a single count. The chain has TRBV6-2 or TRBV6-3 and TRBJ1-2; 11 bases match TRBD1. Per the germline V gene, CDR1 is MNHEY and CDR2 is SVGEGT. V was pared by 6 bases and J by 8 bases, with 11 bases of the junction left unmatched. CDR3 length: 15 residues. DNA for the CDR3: TGTGCCAGCAGCAGGCGGACAGGGGGCGAGACCGGCTACACCTTC. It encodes CASSRRTGGETGYTF.

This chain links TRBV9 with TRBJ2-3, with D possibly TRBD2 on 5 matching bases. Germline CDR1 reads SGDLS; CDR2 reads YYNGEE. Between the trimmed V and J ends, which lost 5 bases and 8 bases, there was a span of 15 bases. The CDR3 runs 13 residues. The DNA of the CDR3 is TGTGCCAGCAGTGGCCCGTCACGGGGTACGCAGTATTTT. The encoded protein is CASSGPSRGTQYF.

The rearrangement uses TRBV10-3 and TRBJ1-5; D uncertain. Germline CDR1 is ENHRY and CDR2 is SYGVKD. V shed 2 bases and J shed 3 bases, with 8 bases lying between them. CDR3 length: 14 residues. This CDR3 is CAISEGQFNQPQHF. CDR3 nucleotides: TGTGCCATCAGTGAGGGTCAGTTCAATCAGCCCCAGCATTTT.

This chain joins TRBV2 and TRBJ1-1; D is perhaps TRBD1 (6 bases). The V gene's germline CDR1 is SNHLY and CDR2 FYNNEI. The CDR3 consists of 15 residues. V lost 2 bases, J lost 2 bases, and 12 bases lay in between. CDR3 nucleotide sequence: TGTGCCAGCAGTGAAACGCAGGGGATTAACACTGAAGCTTTCTTT. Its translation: CASSETQGINTEAFF. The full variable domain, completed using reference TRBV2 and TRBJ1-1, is EPEVTQTPSHQVTQMGQEVILRCVPISNHLYFYWYRQILGQKVEFLVSFYNNEISEKSEIFDDQFSVERPDGSNFTLKIRSTKLEDSAMYFCASSETQGINTEAFFGQGTRLTVV.

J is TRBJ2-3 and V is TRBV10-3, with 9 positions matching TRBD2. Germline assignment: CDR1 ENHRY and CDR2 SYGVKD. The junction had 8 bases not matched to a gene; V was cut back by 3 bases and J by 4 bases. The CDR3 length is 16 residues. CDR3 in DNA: TGTGCCATCAGTGAAAGGCGGGGGGGCTTGGCAGATACGCAGTATTTT. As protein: CAISERRGGLADTQYF.

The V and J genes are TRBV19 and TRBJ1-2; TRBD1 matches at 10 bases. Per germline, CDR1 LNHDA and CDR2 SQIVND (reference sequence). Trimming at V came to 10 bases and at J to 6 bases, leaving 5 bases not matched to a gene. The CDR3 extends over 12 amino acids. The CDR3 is CATGGQGNGYTF. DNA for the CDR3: TGTGCCACTGGGGGACAGGGGAATGGCTACACCTTC.

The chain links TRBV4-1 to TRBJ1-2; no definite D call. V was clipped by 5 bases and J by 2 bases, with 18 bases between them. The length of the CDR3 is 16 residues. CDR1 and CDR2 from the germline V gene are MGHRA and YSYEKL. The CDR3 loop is CASSYRAVLGNYGYTF. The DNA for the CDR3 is TGCGCCAGCAGCTACCGAGCGGTTTTGGGGAACTATGGCTACACCTTC.

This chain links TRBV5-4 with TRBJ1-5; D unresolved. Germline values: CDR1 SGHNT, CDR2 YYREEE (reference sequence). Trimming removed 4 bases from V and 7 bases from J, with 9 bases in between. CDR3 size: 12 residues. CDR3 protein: CASSAPGQPQHF. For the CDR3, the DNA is TGTGCCAGCAGCGCTCCGGGGCAGCCCCAGCATTTT.

The CDR3 DNA is TGTGCCAGCAGCTCCCGGGGAGTAAGGGGGAAGGGGACTGAAGCTTTCTTT. It translates to CASSSRGVRGKGTEAFF. The V and J genes are TRBV5-4 and TRBJ1-1; possibly TRBD1 for D (6 bases). Germline-derived CDR1 and CDR2 are SGHNT and YYREEE (reference sequence). The CDR3 totals 17 residues. Trimming removed 3 bases at V and 5 bases at J, with 23 bases between.

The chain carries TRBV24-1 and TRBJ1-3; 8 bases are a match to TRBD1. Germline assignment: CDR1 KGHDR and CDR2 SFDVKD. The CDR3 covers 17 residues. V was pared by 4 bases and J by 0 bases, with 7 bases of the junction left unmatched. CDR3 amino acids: CATSDGGTGGSGNTIYF. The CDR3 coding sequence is TGTGCCACCAGTGACGGAGGGACAGGAGGCTCTGGAAACACCATATATTTT.

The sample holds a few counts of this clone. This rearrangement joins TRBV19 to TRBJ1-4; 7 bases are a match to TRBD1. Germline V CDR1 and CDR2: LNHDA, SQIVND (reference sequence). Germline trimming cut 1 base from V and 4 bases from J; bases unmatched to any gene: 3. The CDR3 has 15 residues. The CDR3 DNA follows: TGTGCCAGTAGTATAGTCGGGACAGATAATGAAAAACTGTTTTTT. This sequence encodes CASSIVGTDNEKLFF.

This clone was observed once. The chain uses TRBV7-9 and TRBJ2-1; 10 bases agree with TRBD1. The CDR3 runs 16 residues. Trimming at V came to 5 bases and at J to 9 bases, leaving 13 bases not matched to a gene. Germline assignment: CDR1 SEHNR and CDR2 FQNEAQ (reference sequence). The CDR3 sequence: CASSATGTGVGGEQFF. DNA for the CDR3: TGTGCCAGCAGCGCCACTGGGACAGGGGTCGGAGGTGAGCAGTTCTTC.

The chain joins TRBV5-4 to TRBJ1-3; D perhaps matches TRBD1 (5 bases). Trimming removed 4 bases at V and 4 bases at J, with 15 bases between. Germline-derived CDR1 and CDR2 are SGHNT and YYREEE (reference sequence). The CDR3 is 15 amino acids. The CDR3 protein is CASSLRYKGGNTIYF. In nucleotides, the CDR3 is TGTGCCAGCAGCCTCCGGTATAAGGGGGGAAACACCATATATTTT.

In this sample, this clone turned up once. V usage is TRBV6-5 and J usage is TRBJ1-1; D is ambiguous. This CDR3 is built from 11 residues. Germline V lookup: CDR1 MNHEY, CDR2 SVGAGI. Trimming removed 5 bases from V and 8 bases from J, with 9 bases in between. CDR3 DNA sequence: TGTGCCAGCAGTCAGGCCCCCGAAGCTTTCTTT. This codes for CASSQAPEAFF.

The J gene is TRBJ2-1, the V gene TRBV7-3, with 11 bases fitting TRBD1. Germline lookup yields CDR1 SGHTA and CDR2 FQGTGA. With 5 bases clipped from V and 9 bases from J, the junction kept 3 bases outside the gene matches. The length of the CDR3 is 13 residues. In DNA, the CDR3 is TGTGCCAGCAGCCCCGGGACAGGGGGTGAGCAGTTCTTC. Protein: CASSPGTGGEQFF.

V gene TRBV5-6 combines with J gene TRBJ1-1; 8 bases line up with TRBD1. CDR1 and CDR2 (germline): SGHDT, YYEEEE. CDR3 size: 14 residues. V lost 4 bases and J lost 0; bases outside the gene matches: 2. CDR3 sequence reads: CASSVDRVNTEAFF. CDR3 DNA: TGTGCCAGCAGCGTGGACAGGGTGAACACTGAAGCTTTCTTT.

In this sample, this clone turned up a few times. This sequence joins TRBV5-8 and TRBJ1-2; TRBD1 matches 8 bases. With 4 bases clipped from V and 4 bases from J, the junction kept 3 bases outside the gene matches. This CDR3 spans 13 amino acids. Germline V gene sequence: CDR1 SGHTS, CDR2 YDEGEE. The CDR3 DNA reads TGTGCCAGCAGCCGGACAGGGAGCTATGGCTACACCTTC. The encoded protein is CASSRTGSYGYTF.

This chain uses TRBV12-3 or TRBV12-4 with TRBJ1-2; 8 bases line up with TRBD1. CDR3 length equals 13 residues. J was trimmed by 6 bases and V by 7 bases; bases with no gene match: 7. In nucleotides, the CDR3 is TGTGCCAGCACCTTGGACAGGGACGATGGCTACACCTTC. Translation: CASTLDRDDGYTF.

The CDR3 DNA reads TGTGCCAGCAGCTTCGTGCTTCCGGACAGCGACAATGAGCAGTTCTTC. Translated, it gives CASSFVLPDSDNEQFF. J is TRBJ2-1 and V is TRBV7-2; D is possibly TRBD1 (6 bases). From germline, CDR1 is SGHTA and CDR2 FQGNSA. Trimming took off 3 bases at V and 5 bases at J, with 17 bases between the two ends. The CDR3 has 16 residues.

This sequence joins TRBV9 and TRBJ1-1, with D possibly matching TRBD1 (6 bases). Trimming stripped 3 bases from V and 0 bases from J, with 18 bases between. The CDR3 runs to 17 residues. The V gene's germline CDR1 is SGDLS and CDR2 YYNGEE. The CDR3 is CASSAGHGAPMNTEAFF. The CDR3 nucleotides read TGTGCCAGCAGCGCGGGACACGGAGCCCCTATGAACACTGAAGCTTTCTTT.